The 9 T cell receptor beta chains reported below all come from one sample, sequenced in a study of technical replicates of blood from a handful of donors (dated 2017 in TCRdb). The method was the immunoSEQ multiplex PCR assay. TCRdb's version of the immuneACCESS table is confined to in-frame rearrangements and falls short of the full clone set. An unresolved V gene accounts for under half of the shortfall where checked; the remainder is of unknown origin. The sample data list 45,000 to 65,000 clones, and 94% of these were observed just once. The ten largest clones take up 0.2% to 0.25% of the sample. Source material: T cells isolated from PBMCs. The receptors were sampled from a human donor in good health.

The rearrangement uses TRBV15 and TRBJ2-7; D possibly corresponds to TRBD2 (5 bases). Trimming left V 1 base short and J 2 bases short, with 12 bases between. Germline CDR1 reads LNHNV; CDR2 reads YYDKDF (reference sequence). The CDR3 totals 15 residues. The DNA for the CDR3 is TGTGCCACCAGCAGAGCCCGCGGGTCAACCTACGAGCAGTACTTC. Its translation: CATSRARGSTYEQYF.

V is TRBV9 and J is TRBJ1-5; weak D call: TRBD1 (5 bases). V shed 3 bases and J shed 0 bases, with 10 bases lying between them. Germline V CDR1 and CDR2: SGDLS, YYNGEE. The CDR3 length is 15 residues. CDR3 nucleotides: TGTGCCAGCAGCGCAAGGGGCCTTAGCAATCAGCCCCAGCATTTT. It codes for CASSARGLSNQPQHF.

V usage is TRBV7-6 and J usage is TRBJ1-1; perhaps TRBD1 as D (5 bases). Trimming took off 4 bases at V and 0 bases at J, with 15 bases between the two ends. Germline-derived CDR1 and CDR2 are SGHVS and FNYEAQ. CDR3 length: 16 residues. The CDR3 loop reads CASSSSLAGMNTEAFF. For the CDR3, the DNA is TGTGCCAGCAGCTCCAGTTTGGCAGGGATGAACACTGAAGCTTTCTTT.

This chain links TRBV5-1 with TRBJ2-7; 11 nucleotides agree with TRBD1. J gave up 3 bases and V 7 bases, and 9 bases lay outside the gene matches. Germline CDR1 is SGHRS and CDR2 is YFSETQ. This CDR3 is built from 15 residues. CDR3 in DNA: TGCGCCAGCCAGCCCGGCGGGACAGGGGGCTACGAGCAGTACTTC. Residues: CASQPGGTGGYEQYF.

The chain carries TRBV5-1 and TRBJ2-7; TRBD2 aligns across 8 bases. The CDR3 runs to 15 residues. The V and J ends lost 0 bases and 2 bases, in that order; junction bases with no gene match: 4. The germline V gene encodes CDR1 SGHRS and CDR2 YFSETQ. The CDR3 sequence is CASSLVGAGAYEQYF. CDR3 DNA: TGCGCCAGCAGCTTGGTGGGAGCGGGGGCCTACGAGCAGTACTTC. Complete variable domain (other parts from reference TRBV5-1 and TRBJ2-7): KAGVTQTPRYLIKTRGQQVTLSCSPISGHRSVSWYQQTPGQGLQFLFEYFSETQRNKGNFPGRFSGRQFSNSRSEMNVSTLELGDSALYLCASSLVGAGAYEQYFGPGTRLTVT.

The chain couples TRBV5-1 to TRBJ2-3, with 9 bases aligning to TRBD2. This CDR3 contains 16 residues. Germline-derived CDR1 and CDR2 are SGHRS and YFSETQ. V lost 4 bases, J lost 2 bases, and 8 bases stayed unmatched. Here the CDR3 reads CASSPFQRGDTDTQYF. Written as DNA, the CDR3 is TGCGCCAGCAGCCCCTTCCAGCGGGGGGACACAGATACGCAGTATTTT.

V is TRBV10-2 and J is TRBJ1-1; TRBD1 matches at 7 bases. Germline loops: CDR1 WSHSY, CDR2 SAAADI. V gave up 6 bases and J gave up 7 bases; unmatched junction bases: 11. The CDR3 is 14 residues long. The CDR3 DNA follows: TGCGCCAGCAGCCGGAATGCTCAGGGGGGTGAAGCTTTCTTT. Translating it yields CASSRNAQGGEAFF.

This clone was counted once. This sequence joins TRBV5-6 and TRBJ1-2; 9 bases map to TRBD1. CDR1 and CDR2 from the germline V gene are SGHDT and YYEEEE. The CDR3 spans 13 residues. Trimming took 0 bases from V and 6 from J; bases not matched to a gene: 0. CDR3 loop: CASSLGQGDGYTF. The DNA for the CDR3 is TGTGCCAGCAGCTTGGGACAGGGGGATGGCTACACCTTC. The full variable domain, its missing parts supplied by reference TRBV5-6 and TRBJ1-2, is DAGVTQSPTHLIKTRGQQVTLRCSPKSGHDTVSWYQQALGQGPQFIFQYYEEEERQRGNFPDRFSGHQFPNYSSELNVNALLLGDSALYLCASSLGQGDGYTFGSGTRLTVV.

The chain is built from TRBV11-2 and TRBJ2-1; 7 bases agree with TRBD1. Germline V gene sequence: CDR1 SGHAT, CDR2 FQNNGV. CDR3 length: 15 residues. J lost 14 bases, V lost 4 bases, and 17 bases had no gene match. The DNA for the CDR3 is TGTGCCAGCAGCTCCGCCCGAGGGGGCAAGACAGAGAAGTTCTTC. Encoded protein: CASSSARGGKTEKFF. The whole variable domain, remainder taken from reference TRBV11-2 and TRBJ2-1, is EAGVAQSPRYKIIEKRQSVAFWCNPISGHATLYWYQQILGQGPKLLIQFQNNGVVDDSQLPKDRFSAERLKGVDSTLKIQPAKLEDSAVYLCASSSARGGKTEKFFGPGTRLTVL.